The 23 T cell receptor beta chains presented below share a single source sample, sequenced in a study of cytomegalovirus exposure and HLA in healthy donors. Primers included in the PCR were 60 Vbeta and 13 Jbeta primers. The table came from immunoSEQ multiplex PCR; TCRdb's copy has only in-frame clones and leaves some out. The sample has 160,000 or so clones, and its top ten clones hold about 2.2%. The specimen sequenced was PBMCs. These receptors came from a man aged 25 to 45 in good health and CMV-seronegative.

This chain joins TRBV29-1 and TRBJ1-5; D not certain. Trimming removed 3 bases from V and 1 base from J, with 10 bases in between. Germline-derived CDR1 and CDR2 are SQVTM and ANQGSEA. The CDR3 runs 14 residues. In DNA form, the CDR3 reads TGCAGCGTTGAGGCCCCGGAGAGCAATCAGCCCCAGCATTTT. Its translation: CSVEAPESNQPQHF.

The chain joins TRBV7-2 to TRBJ2-3, with a possible D match to TRBD2 (6 bases). Germline V gene lookup returns CDR1 SGHTA and CDR2 FQGNSA. The CDR3 runs 14 residues. Trimming pared 1 base from V and 4 bases from J, leaving 9 bases between. DNA of the CDR3: TGTGCCAGCAGCTTAGAACCGGGAGCAGATACGCAGTATTTT. Translated: CASSLEPGADTQYF. The whole variable domain, filled in from reference TRBV7-2 and TRBJ2-3, reads GAGVSQSPSNKVTEKGKDVELRCDPISGHTALYWYRQSLGQGLEFLIYFQGNSAPDKSGLPSDRFSAERTGGSVSTLTIQRTQQEDSAVYLCASSLEPGADTQYFGPGTRLTVL.

The V call is TRBV5-1, the J call TRBJ2-5; D not resolved. This CDR3 is 12 amino acids long. V was pared by 2 bases and J by 5 bases, with 7 bases between. CDR1 is SGHRS and CDR2 is YFSETQ in the germline V gene. The CDR3 DNA reads TGCGCCAGCAGCTTACCCGGGGAGACCCAGTACTTC. Its translation: CASSLPGETQYF.

The chain employs TRBV28 and TRBJ2-7, with TRBD2 identical over 10 bases. Germline trimming cut 3 bases from V and 3 bases from J; bases unmatched to any gene: 5. CDR3 length equals 15 residues. Germline-derived CDR1 and CDR2 are MDHEN and SYDVKM. CDR3 nucleotide sequence: TGTGCCAGCAGTTTCCCACTAGCGGGGTACTACGAGCAGTACTTC. Protein sequence: CASSFPLAGYYEQYF.

The chain employs TRBV28 and TRBJ2-1; 11 bases agree with TRBD1. Trimming at V came to 3 bases and at J to 5 bases, leaving 6 bases not matched to a gene. Germline loops: CDR1 MDHEN, CDR2 SYDVKM. The CDR3 contains 16 residues. CDR3 bases: TGTGCCAGCAGTTTGGGACAGGGGGGCCCTCACAATGAGCAGTTCTTC. Translating it yields CASSLGQGGPHNEQFF.

The chain is built from TRBV4-3 and TRBJ2-3, with a possible D match to TRBD1 (6 bases). The CDR3 has 15 residues. Germline lookup yields CDR1 LGHNA and CDR2 YSLEER. V was shortened by 4 bases and J by 2 bases, with 13 bases between the two germline ends. The CDR3 region has the DNA TGCGCCAGCAGCCCTTCGACAGGATTCACAGATACGCAGTATTTT. This codes for CASSPSTGFTDTQYF.

V and J are TRBV7-6 and TRBJ1-3; tentative D call: TRBD1 (6 bases). Trimming removed 1 base at V and 1 base at J, with 8 bases between. Germline CDR1 and CDR2: SGHVS and FNYEAQ. This CDR3 spans 15 amino acids. In nucleotides, the CDR3 is TGTGCCAGCAGCTTAGGCAGGGGTTCTGGAAACACCATATATTTT. Its protein is CASSLGRGSGNTIYF.

This chain connects TRBV5-4 to TRBJ2-5; 11 bases match TRBD2. The CDR3 is 17 residues long. J gave up 4 bases and V 0 bases, and 8 bases lay outside the gene matches. Germline loops: CDR1 SGHNT, CDR2 YYREEE (reference sequence). The CDR3 spells CASSLALTSGSGETQYF. CDR3 nucleotides: TGTGCCAGCAGCTTGGCCCTAACTAGCGGGAGTGGAGAGACCCAGTACTTC.

DNA for the CDR3: TGCGCCAGCAGCTTAAGTGTCACGGCTAGCGGAAGCAATTACAATGAGCAGTTCTTC. Amino acid sequence: CASSLSVTASGSNYNEQFF. V usage is TRBV5-1 and J usage is TRBJ2-1, with 7 bases fitting TRBD2. Unmatched junction bases numbered 18, after V lost 2 bases and J lost 4 bases. The CDR3 contains 19 residues. Germline values: CDR1 SGHRS, CDR2 YFSETQ.

The chain couples TRBV9 to TRBJ2-3; 8 bases align to TRBD2. Per the germline V gene, CDR1 is SGDLS and CDR2 is YYNGEE. The ends lost 0 bases at V and 5 bases at J; junction bases unmatched: 2. The CDR3 extends over 14 amino acids. CDR3 protein: CASSVVGREDTQYF. The CDR3 bases are TGTGCCAGCAGCGTAGTCGGGAGGGAAGATACGCAGTATTTT.

This chain connects TRBV14 to TRBJ1-1; D unresolved. From germline, CDR1 is SGHDN and CDR2 FVKESK. This CDR3 contains 15 residues. Between the trimmed V and J ends, which lost 0 bases and 10 bases, there was a span of 18 bases. CDR3 DNA: TGTGCCAGCAGCCAAGATTATAACGCTAGGAGTGGAGCTTTCTTT. Its protein is CASSQDYNARSGAFF.

The genes are TRBV11-2 and TRBJ1-2; a possible D gene is TRBD1 (5 bases). Trimming removed 0 bases at V and 4 bases at J, with 9 bases between. CDR3 length equals 14 residues. CDR1 and CDR2 from the germline V gene are SGHAT and FQNNGV. This chain's CDR3 is CASSLDREVYGYTF. The CDR3 DNA reads TGTGCCAGCAGCTTAGACAGGGAAGTCTATGGCTACACCTTC.

CDR3 region: CASSLGGQGADQPQHF. The CDR3 bases are TGTGCCAGCAGCTTAGGCGGACAGGGGGCAGATCAGCCCCAGCATTTT. This chain links TRBV7-8 with TRBJ1-5; 11 nucleotides line up with TRBD1. The CDR3 covers 16 residues. The ends lost 1 base at V and 5 bases at J; junction bases unmatched: 4. Germline V gives CDR1 SGHVS, CDR2 FQNEAQ.

The chain is built from TRBV7-2 and TRBJ2-1; 12 nucleotides align to TRBD2. The germline V gene has CDR1 SGHTA and CDR2 FQGNSA. Germline trimming cut 5 bases from V and 5 bases from J; bases unmatched to any gene: 13. This CDR3 has 18 residues. The CDR3 nucleotides read TGTGCCAGCAGCCGAAAACTAGCGGGAGGCCTAATGGACAATGAGCAGTTCTTC. It codes for CASSRKLAGGLMDNEQFF.

The chain recombines TRBV5-8 with TRBJ2-5; D gene ambiguous. This CDR3 is 14 amino acids long. Trimming took off 3 bases at V and 5 bases at J, with 14 bases between the two ends. The germline CDR1 and CDR2 sequences are SGHTS and YDEGEE. In DNA form, the CDR3 reads TGTGCCAGCAGCTCAAGCTATGGTGTGGAGACCCAGTACTTC. Encoded protein: CASSSSYGVETQYF.

The rearrangement uses TRBV25-1 and TRBJ2-7, with 7 bases identical to TRBD2. The J segment lost 5 bases and the V segment lost 6 bases, leaving 10 bases of the junction unmatched. Germline loops: CDR1 MGHDK, CDR2 SYGVNS. The CDR3 runs to 14 residues. CDR3 region: CASSLGGRAHEQYF. In DNA, the CDR3 is TGTGCCAGCAGCCTGGGTGGGAGGGCTCACGAGCAGTACTTC.

The V gene is TRBV11-2, the J gene TRBJ2-1; 9 nucleotides line up with TRBD1. This CDR3 is 14 amino acids long. From germline, CDR1 is SGHAT and CDR2 FQNNGV. Trimming cost V 5 bases and J 7 bases; bases outside gene matches: 6. The CDR3 DNA sequence: TGTGCCAGCAGCGGACAGGGGATGGCGAATGAGCAGTTCTTC. Its translation: CASSGQGMANEQFF.

The chain links TRBV28 to TRBJ2-7, with 7 bases aligning to TRBD1. Looked up from germline, CDR1 is MDHEN and CDR2 is SYDVKM. The length of the CDR3 is 13 residues. V dropped 6 bases and J dropped 3; count of bases not matched to a gene: 5. In DNA, the CDR3 is TGTGCCAGCAGCTCGACAGGGCGCTACGAGCAGTACTTC. This codes for CASSSTGRYEQYF.

This sequence joins TRBV9 and TRBJ2-5; no reliable D call. The CDR3 covers 15 residues. CDR1 and CDR2 from the germline V gene are SGDLS and YYNGEE. V was pared by 0 bases and J by 1 base, with 10 bases between. CDR3 nucleotides: TGTGCCAGCAGCGTAGGAAGCTCAGGCCAAGAGACCCAGTACTTC. As protein: CASSVGSSGQETQYF.

V is TRBV5-8 and J is TRBJ1-3; D is perhaps TRBD1 (5 bases). The V gene's germline CDR1 is SGHTS and CDR2 YDEGEE. V was clipped by 0 bases and J by 1 base, with 17 bases between them. The length of the CDR3 is 18 residues. Here the CDR3 reads CASSLGWRGSHSGNTIYF. CDR3 DNA: TGTGCCAGCAGCTTGGGTTGGCGGGGGAGTCATTCTGGAAACACCATATATTTT.

The gene calls are TRBV6-6 and TRBJ2-3, with TRBD1 identical over 9 bases. The CDR3 spans 14 residues. Trimming removed 10 bases from V and 1 base from J; junction bases left unmatched: 6. Germline CDR1 and CDR2: MNHNY and SVGAGI (reference sequence). CDR3 in DNA: TGTGCCACAGCGAGGACAGGGGGCACAGATACGCAGTATTTT. Its translation is CATARTGGTDTQYF.

The chain joins TRBV5-1 to TRBJ2-3; D not resolved. CDR1 is SGHRS, CDR2 YFSETQ, per germline. V lost 0 bases and J lost 0, with 5 bases in between. The CDR3 is 14 residues long. The CDR3 DNA sequence: TGCGCCAGCAGCTTGGGAGTGAGCACAGATACGCAGTATTTT. Protein product: CASSLGVSTDTQYF. Full variable domain (missing parts from reference TRBV5-1 and TRBJ2-3): KAGVTQTPRYLIKTRGQQVTLSCSPISGHRSVSWYQQTPGQGLQFLFEYFSETQRNKGNFPGRFSGRQFSNSRSEMNVSTLELGDSALYLCASSLGVSTDTQYFGPGTRLTVL.

This chain uses TRBV18 with TRBJ1-3; D gene ambiguous. The germline V gene encodes CDR1 KGHSH and CDR2 LQKENI. Trimming took off 0 bases at V and 2 bases at J, with 11 bases between the two ends. CDR3 length equals 16 residues. CDR3 loop: CASSPPTRATGNTIYF. The DNA of the CDR3 is TGTGCCAGCTCACCACCCACTAGGGCAACTGGAAACACCATATATTTT. Full variable domain (remainder filled in from reference TRBV18 and TRBJ1-3): NAGVMQNPRHLVRRRGQEARLRCSPMKGHSHVYWYRQLPEEGLKFMVYLQKENIIDESGMPKERFSAEFPKEGPSILRIQQVVRGDSAAYFCASSPPTRATGNTIYFGEGSWLTVV.